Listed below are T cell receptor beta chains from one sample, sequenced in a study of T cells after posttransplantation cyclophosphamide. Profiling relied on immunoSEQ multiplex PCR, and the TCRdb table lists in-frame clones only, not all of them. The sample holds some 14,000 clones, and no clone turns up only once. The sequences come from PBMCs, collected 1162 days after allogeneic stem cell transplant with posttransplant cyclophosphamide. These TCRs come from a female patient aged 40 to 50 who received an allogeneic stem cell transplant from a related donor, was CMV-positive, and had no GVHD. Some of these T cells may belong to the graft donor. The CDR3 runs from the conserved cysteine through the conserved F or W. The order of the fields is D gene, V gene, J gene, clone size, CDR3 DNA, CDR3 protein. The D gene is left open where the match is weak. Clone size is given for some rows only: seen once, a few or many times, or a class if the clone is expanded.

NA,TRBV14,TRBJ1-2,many,TGTGCCAGCAGCCAAGATCGTCGACATCTGGGTGGCTACACCTTC,CASSQDRRHLGGYTF
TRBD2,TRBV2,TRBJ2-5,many,TGTGCCAGCAGTGAAGAACTAGCGGGGAGGGAGACCCAGTACTTC,CASSEELAGRETQYF
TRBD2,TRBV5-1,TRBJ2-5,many,TGCGCCAGCAGCTTGATAGCGGGGGGCCGTGGAGAGACCCAGTACTTC,CASSLIAGGRGETQYF
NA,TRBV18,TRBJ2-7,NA,TGTGCCAGCTCACGGTTGGCAGGGTTCTACGAGCAGTACTTC,CASSRLAGFYEQYF
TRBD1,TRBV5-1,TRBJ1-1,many,TGCGCCAGCAGCTTAAAGGACAGGGCCACTGAAGCTTTCTTT,CASSLKDRATEAFF
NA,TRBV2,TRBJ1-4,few,TGTGCCAGCAGTGAGGACAGAACAACTAATGAAAAACTGTTTTTT,CASSEDRTTNEKLFF
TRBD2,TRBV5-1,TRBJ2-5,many,TGCGCCAGCAGCTTGGGACTAGCGGGGGGGCCAGAGACCCAGTACTTC,CASSLGLAGGPETQYF
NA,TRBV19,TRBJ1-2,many,TGTGCCAGTAGCACAACAGGGAACGGTGGCTACACCTTC,CASSTTGNGGYTF
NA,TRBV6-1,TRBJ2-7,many,TGTGCCAGCAGTGCGGGGATTTCCTACGAGCAGTACTTC,CASSAGISYEQYF
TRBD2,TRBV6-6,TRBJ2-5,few,TGTGCCAGCAGTGAGTCTAGCGGGGGAGGGACCCAGTACTTC,CASSESSGGGTQYF
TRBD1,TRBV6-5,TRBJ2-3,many,TGTGCCAGCAGGATGACAGGGAGCACAGATACGCAGTATTTT,CASRMTGSTDTQYF
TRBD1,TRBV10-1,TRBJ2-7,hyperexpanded,TGCGCCAGCAGGGAAAACGGACAGGCCTGCGAGCAGTACTTC,CASRENGQACEQYF
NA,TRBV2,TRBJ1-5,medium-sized,TGTGCCAGCAGTGTACAGGGTGGCAATCAGCCCCAGCATTTT,CASSVQGGNQPQHF
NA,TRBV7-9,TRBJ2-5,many,TGTGCCAGCAGCTTAGGGCAGTACCAAGAGACCCAGTACTTC,CASSLGQYQETQYF
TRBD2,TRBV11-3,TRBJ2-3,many,TGTGCCAGCAGCTTATACCCCCCCGGGACTAGCGGGGGCACAGATACGCAGTATTTT,CASSLYPPGTSGGTDTQYF
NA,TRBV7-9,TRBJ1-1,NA,TGTGCCAGCAGCCTACCACTGAACACTGAAGCTTTCTTT,CASSLPLNTEAFF
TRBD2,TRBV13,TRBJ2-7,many,TGTGCCAGCAGTAACACTAGCGGGTACGAGCAGTACTTC,CASSNTSGYEQYF
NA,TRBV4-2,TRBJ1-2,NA,TGTGCCAGCAGCCTTCACCTCCTTGGGGGGAACTATGGCTACACCTTC,CASSLHLLGGNYGYTF
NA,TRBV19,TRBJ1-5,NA,TGTGCCAGTAGTATTGTGGGAGATAGCAATCAGCCCCAGCATTTT,CASSIVGDSNQPQHF
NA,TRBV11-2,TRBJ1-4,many,TGTGCCAGCAGCGTCTCATCGAGTGAAAAACTGTTTTTT,CASSVSSSEKLFF
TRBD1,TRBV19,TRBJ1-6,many,TGTGCCAGTAGTATTGGACAGGACTATTCACCCCTCCACTTT,CASSIGQDYSPLHF
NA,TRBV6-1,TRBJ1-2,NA,TGTGCCAGCAGCCCGAGGGCAGGTGTCGTTTATGGCTACACCTTC,CASSPRAGVVYGYTF
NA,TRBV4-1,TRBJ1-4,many,TGCGCCAGCAGCCCTATTACAGGGAGTCACGATGAAATGCTGTTTTTT,CASSPITGSHDEMLFF
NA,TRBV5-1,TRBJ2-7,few,TGCGCCAGCAGCTCCATGGGGGGCGAGCAGTACTTC,CASSSMGGEQYF
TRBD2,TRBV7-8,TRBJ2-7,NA,TGTGCCAGCAGCTTAGCGCGGGCGGGGGGGCCGAGGGAGCAGTACTTC,CASSLARAGGPREQYF
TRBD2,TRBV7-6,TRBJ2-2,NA,TGTGCCAGCAGCTTAGCCCGGGGGGGATACGCCGGGGAGCTGTTTTTT,CASSLARGGYAGELFF
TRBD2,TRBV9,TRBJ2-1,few,TGTGCCAGCAGCGTAGTCCCCACTAGCGGGGGATACAATGAGCAGTTCTTC,CASSVVPTSGGYNEQFF
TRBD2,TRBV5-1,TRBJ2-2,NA,TGCGCCAGCAGCTACACTAGCGCCAACACCGGGGAGCTGTTTTTT,CASSYTSANTGELFF
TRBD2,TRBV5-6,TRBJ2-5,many,TGTGCCAGCAGCTTGAGAGCGGGGGTTCAAGAGACCCAGTACTTC,CASSLRAGVQETQYF
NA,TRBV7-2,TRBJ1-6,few,TGTGCCAGCAGCTTAGGGAGAAGGGGCAGGGTTCGGTCACCCCTCCACTTT,CASSLGRRGRVRSPLHF
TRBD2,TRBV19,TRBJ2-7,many,TGTGCCAGTAGTATACAGTGGCTAGCGGGGCAGAAGGGCGAGCAGTACTTC,CASSIQWLAGQKGEQYF
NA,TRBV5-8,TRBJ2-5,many,TGTGCCAGCAGCTTCCGGGGTTCAGAGACCCAGTACTTC,CASSFRGSETQYF
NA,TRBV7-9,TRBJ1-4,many,TGTGCCAGCAGCTCGTCCCCGGGGGGCCTTAATGAAAAACTGTTTTTT,CASSSSPGGLNEKLFF
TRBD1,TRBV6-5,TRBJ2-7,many,TGTGCCAGCAGTTCTCCCTGGGACAGGAACTACTACGAGCAGTACTTC,CASSSPWDRNYYEQYF
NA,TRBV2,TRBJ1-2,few,TGTGCCAGCAGTAACAGACAGACAAACTATGGCTACACCTTC,CASSNRQTNYGYTF
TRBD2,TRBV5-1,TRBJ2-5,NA,TGCGCCAGCAGCTTGGCACTAGCGGGGGGAGAGACCCAGTACTTC,CASSLALAGGETQYF
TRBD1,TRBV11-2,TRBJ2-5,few,TGTGCCAGCCTACCCCGACAGGGGGCTGGGGAGCAGTACTTC,CASLPRQGAGEQYF
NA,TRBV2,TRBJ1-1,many,TGTGCCAGCAGTGAAGCGAGGGCAGAGAACACTGAAGCTTTCTTT,CASSEARAENTEAFF
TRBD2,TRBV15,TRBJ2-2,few,TGTGCCACCAGCAAAGTAGCGGGGGGGCGGGTCGGGGAGCTGTTTTTT,CATSKVAGGRVGELFF
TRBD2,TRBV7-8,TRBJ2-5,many,TGTGCCAGCAGCCTTGCGTCAGCGGGGGTACAAGAGACCCAGTACTTC,CASSLASAGVQETQYF
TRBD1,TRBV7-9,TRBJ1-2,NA,TGTGCCAGCAGCCCATCGACAGGGAGTTATGGCTACACCTTC,CASSPSTGSYGYTF
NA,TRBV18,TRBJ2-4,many,TGTGCCAGCTCAACTTGGTCCAGGGAAAACATTCAGTACTTC,CASSTWSRENIQYF
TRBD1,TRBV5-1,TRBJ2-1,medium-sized,TGCGCCAGCAGCTTAGGACAGGGGTCCTACAATGAGCAGTTCTTC,CASSLGQGSYNEQFF
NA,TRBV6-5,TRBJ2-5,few,TGTGCCAGCAGTGAAGTAGGGCAGGGGAAGCCATACTTC,CASSEVGQGKPYF
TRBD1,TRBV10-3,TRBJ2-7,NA,TGTGCCATCAGTGACCCGGGACAGGGCACCTACGAGCAGTACTTC,CAISDPGQGTYEQYF